This TCR beta chain was captured by sequencing in a study of human T cells and chemical hapten exposure. TCRdb used MiXCR to reprocess the RACE reads, holding one entry per CDR3 protein. The sample shows some 180,000 distinct CDR3 sequences, approximately 20% of them seen only once. This clonotype appeared a few times. The time point: patch test 1, 2 weeks after DPC sensitization. Treatment reported: therapeutic diphenylcyclopropenone sensitization with weekly scalp DPC. The CDR3 contains 16 residues. V lost 1 base, J lost 9 bases, and 13 bases stayed unmatched. Germline lookup yields CDR1 DFQATT and CDR2 SNEGSKA (reference sequence).

The sample in question was whole blood, obtained in connection with sensitization to the hapten diphenylcyclopropenone (DPC). The chain couples TRBV20-1 to TRBJ2-1; 9 bases are a match to TRBD2. The source of this sequence is a woman in her forties or fifties with alopecia areata. Some clones in this sample may be carry-over from other donors' samples. CDR3 amino acids: CSARAPSGKSHIEQFF. DNA of the CDR3: TGCAGTGCTAGAGCGCCTAGCGGGAAATCGCACATTGAGCAGTTCTTC.